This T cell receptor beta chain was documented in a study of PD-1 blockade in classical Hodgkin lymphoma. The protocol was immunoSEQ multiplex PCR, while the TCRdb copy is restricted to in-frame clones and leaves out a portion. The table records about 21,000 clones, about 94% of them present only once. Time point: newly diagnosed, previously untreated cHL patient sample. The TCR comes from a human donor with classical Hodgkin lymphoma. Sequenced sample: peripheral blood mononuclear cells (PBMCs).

The chain's CDR3 is CASSGPPGETGAFSNEKLFF. The DNA of the CDR3 is TGTGCCAGCAGCGGACCGCCGGGTGAGACAGGGGCTTTTTCGAACGAAAAACTGTTTTTT. This chain links TRBV21-1 with TRBJ1-4; the table gives TRBD1 as D, unverified against the DNA. TRBV21-1 is a recognized pseudogene. The CDR3 has 20 amino acids.